This is a list of T cell receptor beta chains from one sample in a study of CD8+CD57+ T cells in acquired aplastic anemia. TCRdb recomputed calls from the reads with MiXCR, one row per CDR3 protein. The table has approximately 190,000 distinct CDR3 sequences, approximately 48% seen once. Sequenced sample: sorted CD4+, CD8+, or CD8+CD57+ T cells (not recorded which) from PBMCs. The receptors were gathered from a human donor with aplastic anemia. Each CDR3 is given with its conserved first and last residue. Fields, in order: J gene, V gene, clone size, D gene, CDR3 protein, CDR3 DNA. The D gene is left open where the match is weak. Not every row has a clone size; where given, it reads once, few, many or a size class.

J gene: TRBJ2-5
V gene: TRBV7-2
clone size: NA
D gene: NA
CDR3 protein: CASSPNPDLVKETQYF
CDR3 DNA: TGTGCCAGCAGCCCAAACCCTGACCTGGTGAAAGAGACCCAGTACTTC

J gene: TRBJ2-2
V gene: TRBV10-3
clone size: few
D gene: NA
CDR3 protein: CAITKAGQTGELFF
CDR3 DNA: TGTGCCATCACGAAGGCGGGGCAGACCGGGGAGCTGTTTTTT

J gene: TRBJ2-2
V gene: TRBV2
clone size: many
D gene: NA
CDR3 protein: CASRTAGELFF
CDR3 DNA: TGTGCCAGCAGGACTGCCGGGGAGCTGTTTTTT

J gene: TRBJ2-7
V gene: TRBV2
clone size: NA
D gene: NA
CDR3 protein: CATGGGYEQHF
CDR3 DNA: TGTGCCACCGGTGGGGGCTACGAGCAGCACTTC

J gene: TRBJ2-7
V gene: TRBV20-1
clone size: many
D gene: TRBD2
CDR3 protein: CSASYLAGGREQYF
CDR3 DNA: TGCAGTGCTAGTTACCTAGCGGGAGGGCGTGAGCAGTACTTC

J gene: TRBJ2-5
V gene: TRBV4-1
clone size: many
D gene: NA
CDR3 protein: CASSQDTGEETQYF
CDR3 DNA: TGCGCCAGCAGCCAAGATACGGGAGAAGAGACCCAGTACTTC

J gene: TRBJ1-1
V gene: TRBV19
clone size: NA
D gene: NA
CDR3 protein: CASSIAGAEAFF
CDR3 DNA: TGTGCCAGTAGTATCGCGGGGGCTGAAGCTTTCTTT

J gene: TRBJ2-7
V gene: TRBV19
clone size: NA
D gene: NA
CDR3 protein: CASSIARADYEQYF
CDR3 DNA: TGTGCCAGTAGTATCGCCAGGGCAGACTACGAGCAGTACTTC

J gene: TRBJ1-1
V gene: TRBV20-1
clone size: NA
D gene: NA
CDR3 protein: CSASSGGTTEAFF
CDR3 DNA: TGCAGTGCTAGCTCCGGGGGGACCACTGAAGCTTTCTTT

J gene: TRBJ2-1
V gene: TRBV6-1
clone size: many
D gene: TRBD2
CDR3 protein: CASSELAAVNEQFF
CDR3 DNA: TGTGCCAGCAGTGAACTAGCGGCGGTCAATGAGCAGTTCTTC

J gene: TRBJ1-1
V gene: TRBV25-1
clone size: many
D gene: NA
CDR3 protein: CASRQGGDTEAFF
CDR3 DNA: TGTGCCAGCAGGCAGGGAGGGGACACTGAAGCTTTCTTT

J gene: TRBJ2-7
V gene: TRBV11-2
clone size: many
D gene: NA
CDR3 protein: CASRPTGDLGTYEQYF
CDR3 DNA: TGTGCCAGCAGACCTACCGGCGACCTGGGTACCTACGAGCAGTACTTC

J gene: TRBJ2-5
V gene: TRBV19
clone size: NA
D gene: NA
CDR3 protein: CASSPGQRQQETQYF
CDR3 DNA: TGTGCCAGTAGTCCCGGACAGCGCCAACAAGAGACCCAGTACTTC

J gene: TRBJ2-2
V gene: TRBV19
clone size: few
D gene: NA
CDR3 protein: CASSPGVGEYTGELFF
CDR3 DNA: TGTGCCAGTAGTCCCGGTGTAGGGGAATACACCGGGGAGCTGTTTTTT